Sequencing of this T cell receptor beta chain was carried out in a study of blood T cell repertoires in COVID-19. The wider study: The study drew acute and convalescent COVID-19 samples from the United States, Italy and Spain. Nucleic acid was either cDNA or gDNA, and it came from T cells, B-cell-depleted T cells, or PBMCs.

Source study methods: Nucleated cell counts were estimated from reference gene primer amplification. The table came from immunoSEQ multiplex PCR; TCRdb's copy has only in-frame clones and leaves some out. D and trimming come from the DNA, and the V and J calls and clone size come from that table. Seen here are around 44,000 clones, around 80% observed once, and the top ten hold 39%. Germline CDR1 reads MNHEY; CDR2 reads SVGEGT. V was pared by 4 bases and J by 7 bases, with 11 bases between. This CDR3 region has 12 residues. The material sequenced was peripheral blood. V and J are TRBV6-2 or TRBV6-3 and TRBJ2-7, with D perhaps TRBD1 (6 bases). The sequence was collected from a man aged 35 to 55 with active or convalescent COVID-19. This CDR3 reads CASSWPQGEQYF. CDR3 nucleotides: TGTGCCAGCAGTTGGCCCCAGGGGGAGCAGTACTTC.